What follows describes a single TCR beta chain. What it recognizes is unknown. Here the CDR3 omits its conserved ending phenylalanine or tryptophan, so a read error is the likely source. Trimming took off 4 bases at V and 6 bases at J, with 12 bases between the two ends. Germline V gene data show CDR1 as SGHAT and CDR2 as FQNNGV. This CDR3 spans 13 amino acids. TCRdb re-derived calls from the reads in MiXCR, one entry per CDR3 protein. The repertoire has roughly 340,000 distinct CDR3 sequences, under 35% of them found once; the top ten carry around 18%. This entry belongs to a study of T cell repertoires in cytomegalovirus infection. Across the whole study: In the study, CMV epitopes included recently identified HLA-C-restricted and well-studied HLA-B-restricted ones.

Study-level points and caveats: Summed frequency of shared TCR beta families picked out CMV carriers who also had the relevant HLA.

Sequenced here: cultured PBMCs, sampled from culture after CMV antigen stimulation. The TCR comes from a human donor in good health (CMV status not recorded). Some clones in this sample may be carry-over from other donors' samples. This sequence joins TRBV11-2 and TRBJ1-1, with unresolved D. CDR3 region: CASSSQVRAEAFL. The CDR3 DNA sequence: TGTGCCAGCAGCTCTCAGGTTCGCGCTGAAGCTTTCCTT.